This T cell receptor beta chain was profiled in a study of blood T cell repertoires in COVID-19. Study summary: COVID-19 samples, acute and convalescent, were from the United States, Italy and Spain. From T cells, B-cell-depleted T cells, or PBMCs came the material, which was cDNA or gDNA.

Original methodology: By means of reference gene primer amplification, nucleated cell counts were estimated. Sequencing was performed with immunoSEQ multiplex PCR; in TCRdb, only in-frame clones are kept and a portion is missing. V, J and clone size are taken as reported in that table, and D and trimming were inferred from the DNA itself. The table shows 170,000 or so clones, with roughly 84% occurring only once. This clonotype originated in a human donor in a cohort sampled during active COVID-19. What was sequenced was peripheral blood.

In DNA, the CDR3 is TGTGCCAGTAGTATATTCAGGGGCTCTGGGGCCAACGTCCTGACTTTC. Protein product: CASSIFRGSGANVLTF. The chain combines TRBV19 with TRBJ2-6, with D maybe TRBD1 (6 bases). Germline V CDR1 and CDR2: LNHDA, SQIVND (reference sequence). V shed 2 bases and J shed 0 bases, with 8 bases lying between them. The CDR3 is 16 amino acids.